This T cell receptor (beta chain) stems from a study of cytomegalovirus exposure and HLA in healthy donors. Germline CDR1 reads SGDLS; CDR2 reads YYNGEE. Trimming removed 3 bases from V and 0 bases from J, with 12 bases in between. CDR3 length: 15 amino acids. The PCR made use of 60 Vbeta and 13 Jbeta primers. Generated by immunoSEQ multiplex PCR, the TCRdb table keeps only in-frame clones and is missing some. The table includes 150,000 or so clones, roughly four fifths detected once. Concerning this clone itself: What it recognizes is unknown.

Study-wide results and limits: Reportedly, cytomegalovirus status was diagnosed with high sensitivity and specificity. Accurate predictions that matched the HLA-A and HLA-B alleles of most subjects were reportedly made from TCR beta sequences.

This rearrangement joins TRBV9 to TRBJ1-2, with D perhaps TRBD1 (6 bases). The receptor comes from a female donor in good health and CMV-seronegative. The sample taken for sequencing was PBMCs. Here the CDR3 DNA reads TGTGCCAGCAGCGAGGCCGGACAGTCTAACTATGGCTACACCTTC. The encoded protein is CASSEAGQSNYGYTF.